This entry concerns a single TCR beta chain. This entry belongs to a study of shared clonotypes between healthy human individuals. Using immunoSEQ multiplex PCR, the repertoire was profiled, and TCRdb retains in-frame clones only, with some absent. The repertoire holds 450,000 to 500,000 clones, with around 80% as singletons. The study drew its donors from healthy HIV-negative adults without recent acute infections or vaccinations. Germline-derived CDR1 and CDR2 are SGHTA and FQGNSA. The CDR3 is 15 amino acids. V was pared by 5 bases and J by 12 bases, with 12 bases of the junction left unmatched. The sequence came from a woman aged 40 to 49 in good health. Some clones in this sample may be carry-over from other donors' samples. The chain recombines TRBV7-2 with TRBJ2-1; the match to TRBD2 covers 11 bases. The source material was PBMCs. The CDR3 sequence: CASSLGVSGRAVQFF. As DNA, the CDR3 is TGTGCCAGCAGCCTAGGGGTTAGCGGGAGGGCCGTGCAGTTCTTC. The full variable domain, completed using reference TRBV7-2 and TRBJ2-1, is GAGVSQSPSNKVTEKGKDVELRCDPISGHTALYWYRQSLGQGLEFLIYFQGNSAPDKSGLPSDRFSAERTGGSVSTLTIQRTQQEDSAVYLCASSLGVSGRAVQFFGPGTRLTVL.